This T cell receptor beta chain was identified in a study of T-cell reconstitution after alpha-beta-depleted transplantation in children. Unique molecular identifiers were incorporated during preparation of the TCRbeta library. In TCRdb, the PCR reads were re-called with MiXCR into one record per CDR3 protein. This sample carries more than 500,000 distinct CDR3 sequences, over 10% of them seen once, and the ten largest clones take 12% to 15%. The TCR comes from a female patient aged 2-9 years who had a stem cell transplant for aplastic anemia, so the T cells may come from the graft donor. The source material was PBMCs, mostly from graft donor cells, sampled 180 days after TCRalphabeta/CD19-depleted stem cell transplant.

Here the CDR3 reads CASTVGRDLLYEQYV. CDR3 nucleotide sequence: TGTGCCAGCACCGTAGGGCGGGACCTCCTCTACGAGCAGTACGTC. This chain uses TRBV2 with TRBJ2-7, with D tentatively TRBD2 (6 bases). CDR1 SNHLY and CDR2 FYNNEI come from the germline V gene. V dropped 7 bases and J dropped 3 bases, with 19 bases sitting between them. This CDR3 spans 15 amino acids.